This TCR beta chain stems from a study of metastatic and nonmetastatic thyroid tumors. Overall study context: Repertoires from malignant and benign thyroid patients were compared across blood and tumor or nodule tissue. General study points: Reportedly, malignant thyroid tumors had significantly higher TCR beta diversity than benign nodules, in blood and tumor.

By share, this clone ranks as medium-sized (0.01 to 0.1%). The antigen is undetermined. TCRdb re-clonotyped the PCR reads through MiXCR. The sample carries approximately 16,000 clones, around 33% recorded once. All patients were treatment-naive before thyroid surgery. V dropped 8 bases and J dropped 8 bases, with 15 bases sitting between them. The length of the CDR3 is 14 residues. Per the germline V gene, CDR1 is KGHDR and CDR2 is SFDVKD. The TCR was taken from a male donor with papillary thyroid cancer or a benign thyroid nodule (not recorded which). Some clones in this sample may be carry-over from other donors' samples. The sequenced sample consisted of tumor tissue. The rearrangement uses TRBV24-1 and TRBJ1-6, with D tentatively TRBD1 (6 bases). The CDR3 sequence is CATTQTGADSPLHF. The CDR3 DNA is TGTGCCACCACCCAAACGGGGGCCGATTCACCCCTCCACTTT.